What follows is one T cell receptor beta chain and its context. This clonotype was counted many times. Its antigen is still unknown. Base qualities are missing; no much larger clone stands one base away. The data were obtained in a study of T cells in Graves' hyperthyroidism and ophthalmopathy (dated by TCRdb to 2018 to 2020). About the full investigation: Peripheral blood was sampled at the time of initial diagnosis, prior to any treatment. To identify distinguishing TCR V-J signatures, a discovery cohort of 100 patients was used, comprising 40 to 45 with Graves' ophthalmopathy and 57 with stable Graves' hyperthyroidism. Prospective prediction of ophthalmopathy was tested in an independent validation cohort consisting of about 20 hyperthyroidism patients and approximately 16 patients who later progressed to ophthalmopathy. The approximately 98 discovery patients were randomly divided into training and test sets at a 7:3 ratio. In several Graves' hyperthyroidism patients, the study also compared T-cell repertoires from thyroid tissue with T-cell repertoires from blood. After blood sampling, hyperthyroidism patients were treated with methimazole at a starting dose of 30 mg daily, and ophthalmopathy patients were treated with high-dose intravenous methylprednisolone. The paper describes TCR Vbeta CDR3 sequencing of around 130 peripheral blood samples, made up of some 40 ophthalmopathy patients, 70 to 75 hyperthyroidism patients and roughly 17 progressor patients. The study at large found these results: A model built on a 13 V-J signature distinguished ophthalmopathy from stable hyperthyroidism, reaching 85% to 90% sensitivity and 81.08% specificity in cross-validation and 80%/75% in testing. No statistical method was used to fix the sample size in advance, and group allocation was not hidden from the investigators. During validation, the model predicted progression to ophthalmopathy a median of around six months ahead of onset, with around 70% sensitivity and 72.22% specificity. Most expanded thyroid clonotypes (frequency above 0.001) were also detected in blood, suggesting blood repertoires may reflect thyroid immune responses.

The TCR beta CDR3 regions were amplified from RNA transcripts. The TCR CDR3 was subjected to a first round of RT-PCR using the HTBI primer set and the Qiagen OneStep RT-PCR kit. Libraries were constructed in a second round of multiplex PCR, after which size selection and purification were carried out. Libraries were sequenced paired-end with 100 bp reads on an Illumina HiSeq2000. Per the original workflow: SOAPnuke was used to process the raw data, removing reads that contained adapters or uncalled bases, had a mean Phred below 15, or lacked an exact match to the constant primer or identifier. High-quality paired reads were merged with COPE v1.2.5, and unique nucleotide sequences were defined as clonotypes. MiTCR v1.1 was used to align the clonotypes against IMGT TRBV, TRBD and TRBJ reference segments. Analysis was restricted to V-J combinations with a frequency above 0.0001, which covered 99.2% of repertoires. A TCS score was defined as the ratio of F50 (clonal expansion) to E x V (chaos), with BLOSUM62-based TCRdist applied between CDR3 peptides within each V-J. Welch's t-statistics and random forest reduced roughly 530 V-J features to about 12, which were used in a naive Bayes classifier (R e1071). TCRdb reanalyzed the raw reads on its own, using fastp at Q25 for trimming and MiXCR for clone calling, and kept in-frame beta chains. Each entry is one CDR3 protein sequence, shown with its most common DNA and genes. For this entry, the V and J calls and clone size follow TCRdb and not the study's own pipeline. Recorded for this sample are about 290,000 distinct CDR3 sequences; roughly 19% of them occurred a single time. Just under 40% of the sample belongs to the ten largest clones.

Ophthalmopathy patients had moderately to severely active disease, with a Clinical Activity Score of 3 or more, a NOSPECS grade of 4 or more, and a disease duration of less than 3 months. Patients with uncontrolled infections, other autoimmune diseases, pregnancy or lactation were excluded. Diagnoses were based on clinical symptoms, serum thyroxine and TRAb, thyroid ultrasound and orbital computed tomography. Ficoll-Paque density gradient centrifugation was used to isolate PBMCs from under 11 ml of fresh peripheral blood. Total RNA was extracted using Trizol reagent, and RNA quality was assessed on an Agilent 2100 Bioanalyzer. After removal of 7 bases from V and 2 bases from J, the junction retains 8 bases not matched to a gene. In the germline V gene, CDR1 corresponds to MNHNS and CDR2 to SASEGT. There are 16 amino acids in the CDR3, from cysteine to phenylalanine inclusive. Just the 48-base CDR3 DNA is kept, in frame starting at base 1.

This sequence originates from a man in his fifties with Graves' ophthalmopathy. The chain is made from TRBV6-1 and TRBJ2-3; TRBD2 aligns with 11 central bases. Sequenced input: blood. Here is the DNA: TGTGCCAGCACCCCTTTAGCGGGAGGGCCCACAGATACGCAGTATTTT. This yields the protein CASTPLAGGPTDTQYF.